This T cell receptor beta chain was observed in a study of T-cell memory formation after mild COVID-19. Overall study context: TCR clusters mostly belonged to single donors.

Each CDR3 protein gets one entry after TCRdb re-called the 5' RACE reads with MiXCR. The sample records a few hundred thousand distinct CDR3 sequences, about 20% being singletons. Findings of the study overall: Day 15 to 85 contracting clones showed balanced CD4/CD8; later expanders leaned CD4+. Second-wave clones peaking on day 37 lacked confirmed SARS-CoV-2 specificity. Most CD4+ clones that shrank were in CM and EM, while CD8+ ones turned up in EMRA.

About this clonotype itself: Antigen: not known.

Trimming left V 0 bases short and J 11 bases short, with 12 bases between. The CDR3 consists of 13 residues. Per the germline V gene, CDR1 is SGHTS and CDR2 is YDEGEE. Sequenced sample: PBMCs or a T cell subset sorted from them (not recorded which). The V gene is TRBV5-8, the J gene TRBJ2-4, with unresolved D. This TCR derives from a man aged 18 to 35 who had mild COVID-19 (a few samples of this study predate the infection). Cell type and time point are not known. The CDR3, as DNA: TGTGCCAGCAGCTTGGCCCTCAGTTCTCTTCAGTACTTC. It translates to CASSLALSSLQYF.